A selection of T cell receptor beta chains follows, all from one sample in a study of beta chain features in type 1 diabetes. Clones were read by immunoSEQ multiplex PCR, and TCRdb kept only the in-frame ones, dropping some. Among roughly 250,000 clones listed, around 20% were seen once. Sequencing was performed on naive CD4+ T cells from blood. These receptors all stem from a woman between 40 and 55 years old with type 1 diabetes. Both conserved end residues are part of each CDR3. The D gene is left open where the match is weak. Clone size is given for some rows only: seen once, a few or many times, or a class if the clone is expanded.

TRBJ2-5 | few | TRBV4-3 | . | CASSLEGGNGETQYF | TGCGCCAGCAGCCTCGAAGGCGGGAATGGGGAGACCCAGTACTTC
TRBJ2-7 | . | TRBV28 | TRBD1 | CASRPPGQGSYEQYF | TGTGCCAGCAGACCTCCGGGACAGGGTTCCTACGAGCAGTACTTC
TRBJ2-1 | . | TRBV9 | TRBD2 | CASSPGLAGASYNEQFF | TGTGCCAGCAGCCCGGGACTAGCGGGAGCCTCTTACAATGAGCAGTTCTTC
TRBJ2-3 | . | TRBV9 | TRBD2 | CASSVVGAGGTDTQYF | TGTGCCAGCAGCGTAGTCGGAGCGGGAGGCACAGATACGCAGTATTTT
TRBJ1-4 | few | TRBV5-1 | TRBD1 | CASSYGPGQGGEKLFF | TGCGCCAGCAGCTACGGACCGGGACAGGGCGGTGAAAAACTGTTTTTT
TRBJ2-4 | . | TRBV6-5 | TRBD1 | CASRKTGGLANIQYF | TGTGCCAGCAGAAAGACAGGGGGATTAGCCAACATTCAGTACTTC
TRBJ1-1 | . | TRBV10-3 | . | CATVQIGDTEAFF | TGTGCCACCGTCCAAATCGGGGACACTGAAGCTTTCTTT
TRBJ1-2 | few | TRBV30 | TRBD1 | CAWSGDRVFGYTF | TGTGCCTGGAGCGGGGACAGGGTTTTCGGCTACACCTTC
TRBJ2-5 | few | TRBV7-3 | . | CASSLSPGEETQYF | TGTGCCAGCAGCTTGTCCCCGGGGGAAGAGACCCAGTACTTC
TRBJ2-3 | . | TRBV5-1 | TRBD1 | CASTDRAPNTQYF | TGCGCCAGCACGGACAGGGCCCCAAATACGCAGTATTTT
TRBJ1-2 | . | TRBV28 | TRBD1 | CASSSPAGGYGYTF | TGTGCCAGCAGTTCTCCTGCAGGGGGCTATGGCTACACCTTC
TRBJ2-7 | . | TRBV9 | . | CASSLNSYEQYF | TGTGCCAGCAGCCTTAACTCCTACGAGCAGTACTTC
TRBJ2-1 | few | TRBV28 | . | CASSPPTIGGPGANEQFF | TGTGCCAGCAGTCCACCTACCATTGGCGGGCCCGGAGCAAATGAGCAGTTCTTC
TRBJ2-1 | . | TRBV27 | TRBD2 | CASSLRAGVASYNEQFF | TGTGCCAGCAGTTTAAGGGCGGGGGTTGCGTCCTACAATGAGCAGTTCTTC
TRBJ1-2 | . | TRBV13 | TRBD1 | CASSSTTGGGGYGYTF | TGTGCCAGCAGCTCCACGACAGGGGGAGGTGGATATGGCTACACCTTC
TRBJ1-5 | . | TRBV29-1 | . | CSVEDTRGQPQHF | TGCAGCGTTGAAGATACCAGGGGTCAGCCCCAGCATTTT
TRBJ2-3 | few | TRBV7-3 | . | CASNSGSSTDTQYF | TGTGCCTCCAACTCGGGGTCTAGCACAGATACGCAGTATTTT
TRBJ1-3 | few | TRBV9 | TRBD1 | CASSVTGVSGNTIYF | TGTGCCAGCAGCGTGACAGGGGTGTCCGGAAACACCATATATTTT
TRBJ2-7 | few | TRBV9 | . | CASSVVGTSEQYF | TGTGCCAGCAGCGTAGTGGGGACAAGCGAGCAGTACTTC
TRBJ2-5 | few | TRBV28 | . | CASSLWDSQETQYF | TGTGCCAGCAGTTTATGGGACAGTCAAGAGACCCAGTACTTC
TRBJ2-6 | . | TRBV4-3 | TRBD2 | CASSLIGGAGANVLTF | TGCGCCAGCAGCCTGATCGGGGGGGCCGGGGCCAACGTCCTGACTTTC
TRBJ2-7 | few | TRBV28 | TRBD1 | CASSSPGQGSHEQYF | TGTGCCAGCAGTTCCCCGGGACAGGGTTCCCACGAGCAGTACTTC
TRBJ1-6 | . | TRBV29-1 | . | CSVAGSADNSPLHF | TGCAGCGTTGCGGGGTCCGCGGATAATTCACCCCTCCACTTT
TRBJ1-1 | few | TRBV5-1 | . | CASSLGAGTEAFF | TGCGCCAGCAGCTTGGGGGCAGGCACTGAAGCTTTCTTT
TRBJ1-2 | few | TRBV9 | . | CASSVGVTQGGYTF | TGTGCCAGCAGCGTAGGAGTCACGCAGGGTGGCTACACCTTC
TRBJ1-1 | . | TRBV11-2 | . | CASTQGTNTEAFF | TGTGCCAGCACTCAGGGGACGAACACTGAAGCTTTCTTT
TRBJ1-2 | . | TRBV6-5 | TRBD1 | CASSYSGQGEKDGYTF | TGTGCCAGCAGTTACTCCGGACAGGGGGAAAAGGATGGCTACACCTTC
TRBJ2-2 | . | TRBV7-9 | . | CASTTYTTWSTGELFF | TGTGCCAGCACGACTTACACCACCTGGAGCACCGGGGAGCTGTTTTTT
TRBJ2-2 | . | TRBV30 | . | CAWSSGGNGELFF | TGTGCCTGGAGTTCGGGGGGCAACGGGGAGCTGTTTTTT
TRBJ2-7 | few | TRBV5-1 | TRBD1 | CASSLLPGQTYEQYF | TGCGCCAGCAGCTTACTGCCGGGACAGACATACGAGCAGTACTTC
TRBJ1-5 | . | TRBV5-1 | . | CASSSTGSSNQPQHF | TGCGCCAGCAGCTCTACAGGGAGCAGCAATCAGCCCCAGCATTTT
TRBJ2-1 | few | TRBV9 | TRBD1 | CASSVGTGSYNEQFF | TGTGCCAGCAGCGTAGGGACAGGATCCTACAATGAGCAGTTCTTC
TRBJ1-3 | . | TRBV9 | TRBD1 | CASSVRDSPFGNTIYF | TGTGCCAGCAGCGTCCGGGACAGTCCTTTTGGAAACACCATATATTTT
TRBJ2-1 | . | TRBV5-1 | . | CASSLVLDGDNEQFF | TGCGCCAGCAGCTTGGTACTGGATGGAGACAATGAGCAGTTCTTC
TRBJ2-3 | few | TRBV7-2 | . | CASDEGGADTQYF | TGTGCCAGCGACGAGGGGGGGGCAGATACGCAGTATTTT
TRBJ1-2 | few | TRBV10-3 | TRBD1 | CAINEYRGLGGYTF | TGTGCCATCAACGAATACAGGGGGCTCGGGGGCTACACCTTC
TRBJ2-1 | few | TRBV9 | TRBD2 | CASSPHGTSGLNEQFF | TGTGCCAGCAGCCCTCATGGGACTAGCGGGCTCAATGAGCAGTTCTTC
TRBJ2-7 | . | TRBV9 | . | CASSVRDGLYEQYF | TGTGCCAGCAGCGTACGAGACGGACTCTACGAGCAGTACTTC
TRBJ2-4 | few | TRBV4-2 | TRBD2 | CASSQVWTSVSNIQYF | TGTGCCAGCAGCCAAGTTTGGACTAGTGTCTCTAACATTCAGTACTTC
TRBJ1-1 | few | TRBV27 | . | CASSPSGSLTEAFF | TGTGCCAGCAGTCCCTCGGGGTCTTTGACTGAAGCTTTCTTT
TRBJ2-1 | . | TRBV11-2 | TRBD2 | CASSLTLAGGPRYEQFF | TGTGCCAGCAGCTTAACCTTAGCGGGAGGGCCGAGATATGAGCAGTTCTTC
TRBJ2-1 | . | TRBV5-6 | . | CASSQDYSYNEQFF | TGTGCCAGCAGCCAGGACTACTCCTACAATGAGCAGTTCTTC
TRBJ1-5 | . | TRBV4-2 | . | CASSKGGGVEPQHF | TGTGCCAGCAGCAAAGGTGGGGGGGTCGAGCCCCAGCATTTT
TRBJ2-3 | . | TRBV4-3 | TRBD2 | CASSQALAGDPDTQYF | TGCGCCAGCAGCCAAGCACTAGCGGGAGACCCAGATACGCAGTATTTT
TRBJ2-2 | few | TRBV7-3 | TRBD2 | CASSSPGLADTGELFF | TGTGCCAGCAGCTCACCGGGACTAGCGGACACCGGGGAGCTGTTTTTT
TRBJ1-1 | few | TRBV6-1 | . | CASSEDGQAWVTEAFF | TGTGCCAGCAGTGAAGACGGCCAGGCATGGGTCACTGAAGCTTTCTTT
TRBJ2-5 | . | TRBV19 | . | CASSWLFSETQYF | TGTGCCAGTAGTTGGCTGTTCTCAGAGACCCAGTACTTC
TRBJ1-6 | few | TRBV7-9 | . | CASSSPGLDNSPLHF | TGTGCCAGCAGCTCACCGGGACTGGATAATTCACCCCTCCACTTT